The 18 T cell receptor beta chains in this list originate from one sample, sequenced in a study of shared clonotypes between healthy human individuals. The data were produced by immunoSEQ multiplex PCR, yet TCRdb's version contains in-frame clones alone and is incomplete. The sample carries some 580,000 clones, almost 97% recorded once. The sample was naive CD4+ T cells sorted from blood. Subset meaning: CD45RA+ positively selected. Receptors were obtained from a woman aged 25 to 45 in good health.

This clone was seen only once. The V call is TRBV6-5, the J call TRBJ2-4; D may be TRBD1 (6 bases). Germline values: CDR1 MNHEY, CDR2 SVGAGI. V lost 2 bases, J lost 2 bases, and 7 bases lay in between. The CDR3 loop spans 14 amino acids. This CDR3 is CASSYTGTKNIQYF. The DNA of the CDR3 is TGTGCCAGCAGTTACACAGGGACCAAAAACATTCAGTACTTC.

Turning to this clone: The identical CDR3 is also encoded by other nucleotide sequences in the sample. The genes are TRBV5-1 and TRBJ2-7; D unclear. Trimming removed 0 bases at V and 4 bases at J, with 8 bases between. The length of the CDR3 is 13 residues. Germline assignment: CDR1 SGHRS and CDR2 YFSETQ. CDR3 residues: CASSLGQSYEQYF. DNA of the CDR3: TGCGCCAGCAGCTTGGGGCAGAGTTACGAGCAGTACTTC.

As for this clone: The junction departs from the called germline gene at one end, perhaps through a read error. The chain has TRBV27 and TRBJ2-2; a possible D gene is TRBD2 (6 bases). Germline loops: CDR1 MNHEY, CDR2 SMNVEV (reference sequence). The CDR3 totals 16 residues. The CDR3, as DNA: TGTGCCAGCAGTTTATTCGGGAGTGTGAACACCGGGGAGCCGTTTTTT. Encoded protein: CASSLFGSVNTGEPFF.

This chain uses TRBV19 with TRBJ1-5, with unresolved D. Trimming cost V 7 bases and J 4 bases, with 11 bases left between them. In germline, CDR1 is LNHDA, CDR2 SQIVND (reference sequence). This CDR3 comprises 13 residues. CDR3 nucleotide sequence: TGTGCCAGTAATTTTGGAGGGAATCAGCCCCAGCATTTT. Amino acid sequence: CASNFGGNQPQHF.

This rearrangement joins TRBV19 to TRBJ1-2, with D maybe TRBD1 (6 bases). From germline, CDR1 is LNHDA and CDR2 SQIVND (reference sequence). The CDR3 is 14 amino acids. Trimming cost V 5 bases and J 2 bases, with 12 bases left between them. The CDR3 spells CASSPQGLNYGYTF. Here the CDR3 DNA reads TGTGCCAGTAGTCCACAGGGTTTAAACTATGGCTACACCTTC.

V and J are TRBV15 and TRBJ2-1; D ambiguous. CDR1 is LNHNV and CDR2 is YYDKDF in the germline V gene (reference sequence). The V end was cut by 0 bases, the J end by 2 bases, with 2 bases between. The CDR3 has 13 residues. This CDR3 is CATSRDTYNEQFF. The CDR3 DNA follows: TGTGCCACCAGCAGAGATACCTACAATGAGCAGTTCTTC.

This chain uses TRBV4-1 with TRBJ1-2; TRBD1 aligns across 7 bases. The ends lost 1 base at V and 4 bases at J; junction bases unmatched: 12. This CDR3 spans 17 amino acids. The germline V gene has CDR1 MGHRA and CDR2 YSYEKL. The CDR3 DNA reads TGCGCCAGCAGCCAAGCCCCCGCTCCAGGGGGGATCTATGGCTACACCTTC. This encodes CASSQAPAPGGIYGYTF.

This clone was observed a single time. The V and J genes are TRBV11-2 and TRBJ2-1, with a tentative D call TRBD2 (6 bases). Germline-derived CDR1 and CDR2 are SGHAT and FQNNGV. CDR3 size: 14 residues. The V gene lost 1 base and the J gene lost 4 bases, with 8 bases spanning the gap. The chain's CDR3 is CASSLGSGYNEQFF. CDR3 in DNA: TGTGCCAGCAGCTTAGGTAGCGGTTACAATGAGCAGTTCTTC.

The CDR3 DNA sequence: TGTGCCAGCAGCTTTAACTTAATCGTCCAAGAGACCCAGTACTTC. Translated, it gives CASSFNLIVQETQYF. This sequence joins TRBV11-2 and TRBJ2-5, with D unresolved. Trimming removed 3 bases at V and 1 base at J, with 12 bases between. The CDR3 is 15 amino acids. The germline V gene encodes CDR1 SGHAT and CDR2 FQNNGV.

The rearrangement joins TRBV28 to TRBJ2-7, with TRBD1 as a possible D gene (6 bases). V lost 2 bases, J lost 3 bases, and 11 bases lay in between. Germline V lookup: CDR1 MDHEN, CDR2 SYDVKM. This CDR3 comprises 14 residues. The CDR3, as DNA: TGTGCCAGCAGTTTAGTCAGGGGCGGCTACGAGCAGTACTTC. Its protein product is CASSLVRGGYEQYF.

The V gene is TRBV5-1, the J gene TRBJ2-2, with 12 nucleotides matching TRBD2. The CDR3 is 16 amino acids. The V segment lost 4 bases and the J segment 1 base; nucleotides outside the gene matches: 2. In germline, CDR1 is SGHRS, CDR2 YFSETQ. The CDR3 here is CASSALAGGNTGELFF. CDR3 DNA sequence: TGCGCCAGCAGCGCACTAGCGGGAGGGAACACCGGGGAGCTGTTTTTT. The whole variable domain, remainder taken from reference TRBV5-1 and TRBJ2-2, is KAGVTQTPRYLIKTRGQQVTLSCSPISGHRSVSWYQQTPGQGLQFLFEYFSETQRNKGNFPGRFSGRQFSNSRSEMNVSTLELGDSALYLCASSALAGGNTGELFFGEGSRLTVL.

CDR3 in DNA: TGTGCCAGCAGTTCTCTGCTCAAGGCTAGCGAATACGAGCAGTACTTC. Translating gives CASSSLLKASEYEQYF. The chain joins TRBV28 to TRBJ2-7; possible D gene TRBD2, 6 bases. CDR1 is MDHEN, CDR2 SYDVKM, per germline. The CDR3 contains 16 residues. The V end lost 4 bases, the J end lost 4 bases, and 20 bases lay between the germline ends.

The chain employs TRBV7-9 and TRBJ2-2; 7 bases are shared with TRBD2. The V segment lost 5 bases and the J segment 5 bases; nucleotides outside the gene matches: 17. The CDR3 is 18 residues long. Germline V lookup: CDR1 SEHNR, CDR2 FQNEAQ (reference sequence). CDR3 sequence: CASSQASGKRSRTGELFF. Here the CDR3 DNA reads TGTGCCAGCAGCCAAGCCAGCGGGAAAAGGTCGAGGACCGGGGAGCTGTTTTTT.

With respect to this clone: The sample has other DNA sequences that encode this CDR3 too. The CDR3 loop reads CASSLDGDTEAFF. CDR3 DNA sequence: TGCGCCAGCAGCTTGGACGGGGACACTGAAGCTTTCTTT. This rearrangement joins TRBV5-1 to TRBJ1-1; D gene uncertain. Germline V lookup: CDR1 SGHRS, CDR2 YFSETQ. Trimming removed 0 bases at V and 3 bases at J, with 6 bases between. The CDR3 runs to 13 residues.

The chain has TRBV6-5 and TRBJ2-1, with TRBD1 as a possible D gene (5 bases). V was cut by 4 bases and J by 2 bases, with 12 bases left in between. From germline, CDR1 is MNHEY and CDR2 SVGAGI. This CDR3 is 15 amino acids long. In nucleotides, the CDR3 is TGTGCCAGCAGTTCCCAGGGAAGGGCCTACAATGAGCAGTTCTTC. This gives the protein CASSSQGRAYNEQFF.

V gene TRBV2 combines with J gene TRBJ2-7; TRBD2 might be the D (5 bases). The V end lost 7 bases, the J end lost 0 bases, and 10 bases lay between the germline ends. Looked up from germline, CDR1 is SNHLY and CDR2 is FYNNEI. The CDR3 totals 13 residues. The CDR3 here is CASTTTVSYEQYF. The DNA for the CDR3 is TGTGCCAGCACGACTACCGTCTCCTACGAGCAGTACTTC.

This chain connects TRBV27 to TRBJ2-7, with 7 bases matching TRBD1. The germline V gene has CDR1 MNHEY and CDR2 SMNVEV (reference sequence). This CDR3 has 13 residues. V shed 5 bases and J 2 bases; nucleotides not matched to a gene: 3. The CDR3 is CASSPGQAYEQYF. CDR3 nucleotides: TGTGCCAGCAGTCCCGGACAGGCCTACGAGCAGTACTTC.

The V gene is TRBV9, the J gene TRBJ2-1, with D uncertain. Germline V gene data show CDR1 as SGDLS and CDR2 as YYNGEE. The CDR3 loop spans 16 amino acids. Trimming shortened V by 0 bases and J by 1 base, and 11 bases separated the two germline ends. CDR3 in DNA: TGTGCCAGCAGCGTAGAGAGCAGGCAGTCCTACAATGAGCAGTTCTTC. This codes for CASSVESRQSYNEQFF.